One and the same sample provided the 12 T cell receptor beta chains below, sequenced in a study of graft-versus-host responses after intestinal transplantation. Assay used: immunoSEQ multiplex PCR; TCRdb lists only in-frame clones, some missing. Among about 9,300 clones listed, about 90% were seen once. The sequencing used PBMCs, collected roughly 43 days after intestinal transplant. These receptor sequences come from a human patient who received an intestinal transplant, so some T cells may come from the graft donor.

By its share, this clone is large (0.1 to 1%). This chain links TRBV10-1 with TRBJ2-7, with 8 nucleotides matching TRBD2. J lost 3 bases, V lost 4 bases, and 5 bases had no gene match. Germline assignment: CDR1 WNHNN and CDR2 SYGVQD (reference sequence). The CDR3 is made up of 14 amino acids. The CDR3 loop reads CASSGEAGDYEQYF. As DNA, the CDR3 is TGCGCCAGCAGTGGAGAAGCGGGAGACTACGAGCAGTACTTC.

The table lists this clone with a count of one. V usage is TRBV9 and J usage is TRBJ2-1; TRBD1 matches 9 bases. The germline CDR1 and CDR2 sequences are SGDLS and YYNGEE. Trimming took 4 bases from V and 1 from J; bases not matched to a gene: 6. The CDR3 is 16 amino acids. CDR3 coding DNA: TGTGCCAGCAGCAAAACAGGGGGCAAGTCCTACAATGAGCAGTTCTTC. This sequence encodes CASSKTGGKSYNEQFF.

The chain employs TRBV18 and TRBJ2-1; possibly TRBD1 for D (6 bases). With 5 bases removed from V and 4 bases from J, the gap between germline ends came to 18 bases. The germline gives CDR1 KGHSH, CDR2 LQKENI. The length of the CDR3 is 16 residues. CDR3 amino acids: CASSLYVLGGYNEQFF. The CDR3 DNA sequence: TGTGCCAGCTCATTGTATGTGCTAGGGGGTTACAATGAGCAGTTCTTC.

This chain uses TRBV7-4 with TRBJ2-3, with 10 bases matching TRBD2. The length of the CDR3 is 17 residues. CDR1 is SGHVT and CDR2 is SQSDAQ in the germline V gene. Trimming at V came to 1 base and at J to 5 bases, leaving 9 bases not matched to a gene. The CDR3, as DNA: TGTGCCAGCAGCTTAGGGCTAGCGGGAGCAAAAATAGATACGCAGTATTTT. This encodes CASSLGLAGAKIDTQYF.

The rearrangement links TRBV15 to TRBJ1-1; 12 positions match TRBD1. With V trimmed by 2 bases and J by 4 bases, 8 bases remained unmatched. Germline V gene data show CDR1 as LNHNV and CDR2 as YYDKDF (reference sequence). CDR3 size: 17 residues. In DNA form, the CDR3 reads TGTGCCACCAGCAGATCCTGGGGACAGGGGGCGAGCACTGAAGCTTTCTTT. The encoded protein is CATSRSWGQGASTEAFF. Based on the CDR3 plus reference TRBV15 and TRBJ1-1, the full variable domain is DAMVIQNPRYQVTQFGKPVTLSCSQTLNHNVMYWYQQKSSQAPKLLFHYYDKDFNNEADTPDNFQSRRPNTSFCFLDIRSPGLGDTAMYLCATSRSWGQGASTEAFFGQGTRLTVV.

This chain connects TRBV5-1 to TRBJ1-1; D not certain. V lost 4 bases, J lost 1 base, and 14 bases lay in between. Germline CDR1 SGHRS, CDR2 YFSETQ. CDR3 length: 15 residues. CDR3 coding DNA: TGCGCCAGCAGCCGATTTTACATACGGAACACTGAAGCTTTCTTT. It yields the protein CASSRFYIRNTEAFF.

The chain couples TRBV12-5 to TRBJ2-7, with D hard to call. V lost 6 bases and J lost 7, with 16 bases in between. CDR1 and CDR2 from the germline V gene are LGHNT and FRNRAP. The CDR3 has 13 residues. CDR3 coding DNA: TGTGCTAGTGGGCATGGCCACGGCGGTGAGCAGTACTTC. It translates to CASGHGHGGEQYF.

The chain recombines TRBV6-5 with TRBJ2-3; 7 bases are a match to TRBD1. Losses at the gene ends were 1 base for V and 4 bases for J; bases not matched to a gene: 2. Germline CDR1 is MNHEY and CDR2 is SVGAGI. The CDR3 has 14 amino acids. In nucleotides, the CDR3 is TGTGCCAGCAGTTACTTCCAGGGGGCAGATACGCAGTATTTT. Residues: CASSYFQGADTQYF.

This chain connects TRBV28 to TRBJ1-1; the D is unclear. The ends were cut back, 4 bases at V and 6 bases at J, with 24 bases in the middle. Germline CDR1 MDHEN, CDR2 SYDVKM. The CDR3 covers 17 residues. Here the CDR3 DNA reads TGTGCCAGCAGTTCCCTTCACCTCGACATTTCCAACTCTGAAGCTTTCTTT. Translating gives CASSSLHLDISNSEAFF.

The V and J genes are TRBV29-1 and TRBJ1-1; no reliable D call. In germline, CDR1 is SQVTM, CDR2 ANQGSEA. V lost 6 bases and J lost 3, with 17 bases in between. There are 14 residues in the CDR3. Here the CDR3 DNA reads TGCAGCGTCGCCCAGATCTTCGCGTACACTGAAGCTTTCTTT. Encoded protein: CSVAQIFAYTEAFF.

The chain employs TRBV6-8 and TRBJ2-3; 9 bases map to TRBD2. The V and J ends lost 6 bases and 0 bases, in that order; junction bases with no gene match: 4. Germline V gene sequence: CDR1 MNHGY, CDR2 SAAAGT. The CDR3 covers 15 residues. The CDR3 DNA sequence: TGTGCCAGCAGAAATACTAGCGGGAGCACAGATACGCAGTATTTT. Protein: CASRNTSGSTDTQYF.

V is TRBV5-1 and J is TRBJ2-7; tentatively, D is TRBD2 (6 bases). This CDR3 region has 16 residues. Trimming pared 0 bases from V and 0 bases from J, leaving 13 bases between. The V gene's germline CDR1 is SGHRS and CDR2 YFSETQ. The CDR3, as DNA: TGCGCCAGCAGCTTGGCGGGGGATCCAGCCTCCTACGAGCAGTACTTC. This gives the protein CASSLAGDPASYEQYF.